This TCR beta chain was sequenced for a study of T cells in Graves' hyperthyroidism and ophthalmopathy. Study-wide background: Blood was drawn when the patient was first diagnosed and still untreated.

This clonotype was seen many times. Antigen specificity is unknown. The study's findings and limits: Most thyroid clonotypes expanded above 0.001 were also detected in blood.

Regions amplified from RNA transcripts were the TCR beta CDR3 regions. HTBI primers were used for first-round RT-PCR of the TCR CDR3. From the multiplex PCR reads, TCRdb called clonotypes with MiXCR, one entry per CDR3 protein. The data show 750,000 to 950,000 distinct CDR3 sequences, more than 30% seen once. Calling Graves' hyperthyroidism stable meant ophthalmopathy did not progress within 18 months. Uncontrolled infection, other autoimmune disease, pregnancy or lactation disqualified patients from enrolment. Sequencing was carried out using blood. The source of this sequence is a young man with Graves' hyperthyroidism.

For the CDR3, the DNA is TGCGCCAGCAGCCGTCTGGTGGGAGAGACCCAGTACTTC. Its translation is CASSRLVGETQYF. The chain uses TRBV4-1 and TRBJ2-5; the D is unclear. V was shortened by 4 bases and J by 4 bases, with 10 bases between the two germline ends. The CDR3 extends over 13 amino acids. Germline CDR1 MGHRA, CDR2 YSYEKL.